This TCR beta chain was found in a study of shared clonotypes between healthy human individuals. Across the whole study: Three men and two women, aged 18 to 49, were donors.

As to this clone: What it binds is not known.

Study results and caveats: Represented diversity (both genetic and exposure-history) was limited by the small number of donors. Generation probability values for non-shared clonotypes were lower than those for clonotypes shared by all four donors.

The germline gives CDR1 MDHEN, CDR2 SYDVKM. V gave up 5 bases and J gave up 6 bases, with 7 bases separating them. CDR3 size: 11 residues. Recent acute infections and vaccinations were absent in the healthy HIV-negative adult donors. Sequencing used immunoSEQ multiplex PCR; TCRdb keeps in-frame clones, though not all of them. The table records hundreds of thousands of clones, 95% to 97% of them present only once. The chain uses TRBV28 and TRBJ1-2, with D tentatively TRBD1 (6 bases). Source material: naive CD4+ T cells sorted from blood. As for subset: CD45RA+ positively selected. This TCR was sampled from a woman aged 30 to 39 in good health. CDR3 bases: TGTGCCAGCAGTCGGGGGCATGGCTACACCTTC. Protein sequence: CASSRGHGYTF.